The entry that follows covers one TCR beta chain sequence. Its antigen is unidentified. The data originate from a study of identical twins. The V end was cut by 1 base, the J end by 3 bases, with 7 bases between. The CDR3 has 13 amino acids. The germline V gene has CDR1 DFQATT and CDR2 SNEGSKA (reference sequence). Study conclusions and caveats: Invariant MAIT and iNKT cells are populations that could partly confound zero-insertion analyses. The authors drew conclusions from cross-sectional statistical analysis rather than following the same donors.

MiXCR was run by TCRdb on the 5' RACE reads, yielding one entry per CDR3 protein. Found here are about 260,000 distinct CDR3 sequences, roughly 7% of them singletons; the top ten hold about 3.6%. These data also formed part of another study, on yellow fever vaccine responses in identical twins.

Sequencing input: memory (CD45RO+) T cells sorted from blood. V and J are TRBV20-1 and TRBJ1-5; D not resolved. This sequence originates from a woman aged 18 to 35 in good health. The CDR3 DNA sequence: TGCAGTGCTAGAGGACTGTTCAATCAGCCCCAGCATTTT. Amino acids: CSARGLFNQPQHF.